Each of the 16 T cell receptor beta chains below was sequenced from the same sample in a study of blood T cell repertoires in COVID-19. The data were produced by immunoSEQ multiplex PCR, yet TCRdb's version contains in-frame clones alone and is incomplete. Of fewer than 200,000 clones in the sample, over 70% are singletons; the top ten hold roughly 6.4%. The sequenced sample consisted of peripheral blood. The receptors here all came from a man aged 55 to 70 with acute or convalescent COVID-19.

The chain is built from TRBV18 and TRBJ1-2; 8 nucleotides align to TRBD1. CDR3 size: 16 residues. J was trimmed by 3 bases and V by 1 base; bases with no gene match: 7. Germline loops: CDR1 KGHSH, CDR2 LQKENI. CDR3 sequence reads: CASSPLGQGGDYGYTF. CDR3 nucleotide sequence: TGTGCCAGCTCACCACTCGGACAGGGAGGCGACTATGGCTACACCTTC.

The table lists this clone with a count of one. This chain uses TRBV9 with TRBJ2-1; 13 bases map to TRBD2. The CDR3 has 16 amino acids. The V and J ends lost 4 bases and 3 bases, in that order; junction bases with no gene match: 4. CDR1 SGDLS and CDR2 YYNGEE come from the germline V gene. CDR3 sequence: CASSSRTSGGYNEQFF. In DNA, the CDR3 is TGTGCCAGCAGCTCCCGGACTAGCGGGGGCTACAATGAGCAGTTCTTC.

CDR3 bases: TGTGCCAGTAGTATATTTCCGGAGACCCAGTACTTC. Its translation is CASSIFPETQYF. The chain has TRBV19 and TRBJ2-5, with D hard to call. This CDR3 is built from 12 residues. Germline lookup yields CDR1 LNHDA and CDR2 SQIVND (reference sequence). V lost 2 bases and J lost 5, with 6 bases in between.

Here the CDR3 reads CASSLAGVRNEQFF. Written as DNA, the CDR3 is TGTGCCAGCAGCTTAGCGGGAGTACGGAATGAGCAGTTCTTC. The V gene is TRBV7-2, the J gene TRBJ2-1; TRBD2 is a possible D gene (5 bases). The CDR3 is made up of 14 amino acids. CDR1 is SGHTA and CDR2 is FQGNSA in the germline V gene. Trimming removed 0 bases at V and 7 bases at J, with 10 bases between.

This chain links TRBV3-1 (or the pseudogene TRBV3-2) with TRBJ1-6; 7 bases are a match to TRBD1. J lost 10 bases, V lost 1 base, and 13 bases had no gene match. CDR1 and CDR2 (germline): LGHDT, YNNKEL (reference sequence). The CDR3 totals 17 residues. CDR3 coding DNA: TGTGCCAGCAGCCAAGGGGACAGCCGCAGGTTATACTCACCCCTCCACTTT. Translation: CASSQGDSRRLYSPLHF.

The CDR3 is CATSAPGVGSYNEQFF. CDR3 DNA: TGTGCCACCAGTGCCCCAGGGGTAGGGTCCTACAATGAGCAGTTCTTC. The J gene is TRBJ2-1, the V gene TRBV24-1, with TRBD1 as a possible D gene (6 bases). The germline V gene has CDR1 KGHDR and CDR2 SFDVKD. This CDR3 region has 16 residues. Trimming stripped 5 bases from V and 1 base from J, with 14 bases between.

The J gene is TRBJ2-7, the V gene TRBV5-1, with TRBD1 matching 10 bases. Germline-derived CDR1 and CDR2 are SGHRS and YFSETQ. V was clipped by 3 bases and J by 4 bases; unmatched bases: 4. The CDR3 has 14 amino acids. This chain's CDR3 is CASSWRTGGYEQYF. CDR3 nucleotides: TGCGCCAGCAGCTGGAGGACAGGGGGATACGAGCAGTACTTC.

V and J are TRBV19 and TRBJ1-5, with 11 bases lining up with TRBD1. CDR3 length equals 17 residues. Losses at the gene ends were 7 bases for V and 2 bases for J; bases not matched to a gene: 10. Germline V gene lookup returns CDR1 LNHDA and CDR2 SQIVND (reference sequence). CDR3 sequence: CASTRSGQGAGNQPQHF. The CDR3 coding sequence is TGTGCCAGTACCCGCTCAGGACAGGGGGCGGGCAATCAGCCCCAGCATTTT.

The chain uses TRBV3-1 (or the pseudogene TRBV3-2) and TRBJ2-1; 7 nucleotides align to TRBD2. V shed 4 bases and J 15 bases; nucleotides not matched to a gene: 12. Germline lookup yields CDR1 LGHDT and CDR2 YNNKEL (reference sequence). The CDR3 runs to 13 residues. The DNA for the CDR3 is TGTGCCAGCAGCCCCCAACCTAGCGGATCGGGGTTCTTC. It specifies CASSPQPSGSGFF.

The rearrangement joins TRBV12-3 or TRBV12-4 to TRBJ2-1; D is perhaps TRBD2 (5 bases). The length of the CDR3 is 13 residues. Trimming removed 8 bases from V and 1 base from J, with 9 bases in between. This CDR3 is CASGGLSYNEQFF. CDR3 DNA sequence: TGTGCCAGCGGCGGGCTGTCCTACAATGAGCAGTTCTTC.

This clone came up a few times. V is TRBV6-5 and J is TRBJ1-3, with D unresolved. Germline loops: CDR1 MNHEY, CDR2 SVGAGI. The V gene lost 2 bases and the J gene lost 2 bases, with 7 bases spanning the gap. CDR3 size: 14 residues. DNA of the CDR3: TGTGCCAGCAGTTACGAGATGGCTGGAAACACCATATATTTT. It specifies CASSYEMAGNTIYF.

The chain couples TRBV5-1 to TRBJ2-3, with TRBD1 as a possible D gene (6 bases). Trimming left V 7 bases short and J 4 bases short, with 16 bases between. The CDR3 has 14 amino acids. Germline lookup yields CDR1 SGHRS and CDR2 YFSETQ. The CDR3 here is CASHKRGSADTQYF. DNA of the CDR3: TGCGCCAGCCATAAGAGGGGGAGTGCAGATACGCAGTATTTT. The variable domain in full, with the rest retrieved from reference TRBV5-1 and TRBJ2-3, is KAGVTQTPRYLIKTRGQQVTLSCSPISGHRSVSWYQQTPGQGLQFLFEYFSETQRNKGNFPGRFSGRQFSNSRSEMNVSTLELGDSALYLCASHKRGSADTQYFGPGTRLTVL.

This sequence joins TRBV29-1 and TRBJ2-3, with D unresolved. The CDR3 contains 13 residues. CDR1 is SQVTM and CDR2 is ANQGSEA in the germline V gene. Trimming shortened V by 5 bases and J by 0 bases, and 9 bases separated the two germline ends. CDR3 in amino acids: CSVLAGSTDTQYF. CDR3 bases: TGCAGCGTTTTGGCAGGAAGCACAGATACGCAGTATTTT.

The chain links TRBV5-4 to TRBJ2-1; maybe TRBD1 (5 bases). Germline-derived CDR1 and CDR2 are SGHNT and YYREEE (reference sequence). CDR3 size: 13 residues. Trimming removed 0 bases from V and 8 bases from J, with 9 bases in between. CDR3 loop: CASSLVGVDEQFF. The DNA for the CDR3 is TGTGCCAGCAGCTTGGTAGGGGTAGATGAGCAGTTCTTC.

This clone showed up just once. V and J are TRBV18 and TRBJ1-2; D is undetermined. CDR1 KGHSH and CDR2 LQKENI come from the germline V gene. The length of the CDR3 is 12 residues. CDR3 region: CATAGLNYGYTF. The CDR3 DNA sequence: TGTGCTACGGCAGGACTTAACTATGGCTACACCTTC.

This chain connects TRBV27 to TRBJ1-3, with D hard to call. V was trimmed by 3 bases and J by 4 bases, leaving 7 bases between them. Germline CDR1 MNHEY, CDR2 SMNVEV (reference sequence). The CDR3 consists of 13 residues. CDR3 sequence: CASSLAQGNTIYF. CDR3 sequence (DNA): TGTGCCAGCAGTTTGGCCCAGGGAAACACCATATATTTT.